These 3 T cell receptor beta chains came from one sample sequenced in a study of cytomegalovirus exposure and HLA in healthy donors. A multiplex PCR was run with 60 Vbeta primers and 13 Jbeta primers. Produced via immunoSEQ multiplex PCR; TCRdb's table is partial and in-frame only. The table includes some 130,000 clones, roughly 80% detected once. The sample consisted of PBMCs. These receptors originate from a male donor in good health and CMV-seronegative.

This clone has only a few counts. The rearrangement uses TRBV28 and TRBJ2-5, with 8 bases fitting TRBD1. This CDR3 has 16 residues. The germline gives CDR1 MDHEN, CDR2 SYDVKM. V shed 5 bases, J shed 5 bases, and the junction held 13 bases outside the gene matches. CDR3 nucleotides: TGTGCCAGCAGTCTGGGGGGCAGGGGGCGCGGTGAGACCCAGTACTTC. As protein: CASSLGGRGRGETQYF.

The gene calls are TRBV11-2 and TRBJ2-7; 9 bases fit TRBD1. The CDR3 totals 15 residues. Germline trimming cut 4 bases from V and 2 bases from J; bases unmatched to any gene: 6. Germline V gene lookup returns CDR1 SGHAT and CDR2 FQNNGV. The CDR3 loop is CASSSQQGAPYEQYF. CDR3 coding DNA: TGTGCCAGCAGCTCGCAACAGGGGGCGCCCTACGAGCAGTACTTC.

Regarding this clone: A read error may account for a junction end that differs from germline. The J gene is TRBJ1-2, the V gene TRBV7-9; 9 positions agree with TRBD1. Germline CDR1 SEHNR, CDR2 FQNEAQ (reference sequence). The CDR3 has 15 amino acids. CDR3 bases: TGTTCCAGCAGCTTTGGGGACAGGGTCTACTATGGCTACACCTTC. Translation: CSSSFGDRVYYGYTF.